This T cell receptor beta chain originates from a study of blood T cells in healthy people across ages. Germline CDR1 is DFQATT and CDR2 is SNEGSKA (reference sequence). The V segment lost 5 bases and the J segment 5 bases; nucleotides outside the gene matches: 9. The CDR3 has 14 amino acids. Alongside a J-beta primer mix, a sample-barcoded 5' primer served in a second PCR lasting about 6 to 12 cycles. MiXCR was run by TCRdb on the 5' RACE reads, yielding one entry per CDR3 protein. The sample has more than 700,000 distinct CDR3 sequences; roughly 50% are singletons. The origin of this receptor is an elderly man in good health. Material for sequencing was blood. This rearrangement joins TRBV20-1 to TRBJ2-5; 9 bases map to TRBD1. This CDR3 is CSAGLTGGGETQYF. CDR3 DNA: TGCAGTGCTGGATTGACAGGGGGAGGGGAGACCCAGTACTTC.